The clone carrying this T cell receptor (beta chain) appeared many times. The sample belongs to a study of regulatory T cells in long-lasting Graves disease. Overall study: Graves' patients who were just diagnosed had used antithyroid drugs for under 3 months.

The germline CDR1 and CDR2 sequences are SGHDT and YYEEEE. V gave up 0 bases and J gave up 4 bases, with 14 bases separating them. This CDR3 region has 15 residues. Relying on iRepertoire HTBI primers and Arm-PCR of CDR3 regions, the team built TCR beta libraries. Methods used by the authors: Spanning all samples, the identified segments comprised about 62 TRBV and some 14 TRBJ. One entry per CDR3 protein results from TCRdb running MiXCR on the multiplex PCR reads. The V and J calls were not made by the authors but by TCRdb's processing. The table records around 400,000 distinct CDR3 sequences, about 10% of them present only once. The sample's time point: newly diagnosed GD, antithyroid drugs for less than 3 months. The TCR library was prepared using RNA isolated from PBMCs. Roughly 8.6 milliliters of peripheral blood were drawn into EDTA tubes. In addition, the sample was reused for a study of T cells in Graves' hyperthyroidism and ophthalmopathy.

The chain links TRBV5-6 to TRBJ2-7; a weak D match, TRBD2 (6 bases). The clonotype originates from a woman aged 18 to 35 with Graves disease. Sample: peripheral blood mononuclear cells (PBMCs), taken at new diagnosis, from a patient treated with antithyroid drugs. The CDR3 sequence: CASSLDPSANYEQYV. For the CDR3, the DNA is TGTGCCAGCAGCTTGGATCCTAGCGCCAATTACGAGCAGTACGTC.